A single sample is the source of the 20 T cell receptor beta chains below, sequenced in a study of CD8 T cells in ankylosing spondylitis. TCRdb processed the 5' RACE reads anew with MiXCR; each CDR3 protein has one entry. Among about 130,000 distinct CDR3 sequences listed, roughly 6.6% were seen once. Material for sequencing was blood, either unsorted or a sorted T cell fraction (not recorded which). All receptors come from a male donor with ankylosing spondylitis or in good health (not recorded which).

This clonotype was counted ten times or more. This chain links TRBV9 with TRBJ1-5; D unresolved. Germline lookup yields CDR1 SGDLS and CDR2 YYNGEE. Deletions cut 0 bases from V and 7 bases from J, with 11 bases between. The CDR3 contains 14 residues. As DNA, the CDR3 is TGTGCCAGCAGCGTAGGGCGGGGTCGGCAGCCCCAGCATTTT. Its protein is CASSVGRGRQPQHF.

The chain links TRBV29-1 to TRBJ2-7; TRBD1 matches 9 bases. In germline, CDR1 is SQVTM, CDR2 ANQGSEA. V gave up 7 bases and J gave up 5 bases; unmatched junction bases: 9. The CDR3 is 13 amino acids. The CDR3 region is CSALSGTGNEQYF. Written as DNA, the CDR3 is TGCAGCGCCTTATCCGGGACAGGGAACGAGCAGTACTTC.

This clonotype was counted at least ten times. This sequence joins TRBV20-1 and TRBJ1-5; 11 positions agree with TRBD1. The length of the CDR3 is 13 residues. CDR1 is DFQATT and CDR2 is SNEGSKA in the germline V gene (reference sequence). Trimming at V came to 6 bases and at J to 7 bases, leaving 5 bases not matched to a gene. CDR3 region: CSAGQGAGQPQHF. The CDR3 nucleotides read TGCAGTGCCGGACAGGGGGCTGGGCAGCCCCAGCATTTT.

Ten or more counts support this clonotype. V usage is TRBV5-5 and J usage is TRBJ1-5; a possible D gene is TRBD1 (6 bases). This CDR3 is built from 15 residues. Trimming pared 3 bases from V and 3 bases from J, leaving 13 bases between. Germline lookup yields CDR1 SGHKS and CDR2 YYEKEE (reference sequence). CDR3 residues: CASSSWGANNQPQHF. CDR3 DNA sequence: TGTGCCAGCAGCTCATGGGGGGCCAACAATCAGCCCCAGCATTTT.

This clonotype was picked up many times. The chain recombines TRBV20-1 with TRBJ2-7; D not resolved. Trimming stripped 3 bases from V and 3 bases from J, with 9 bases between. The V gene's germline CDR1 is DFQATT and CDR2 SNEGSKA (reference sequence). The CDR3 covers 12 residues. CDR3 loop: CSASGRNYEQYF. The CDR3 DNA reads TGCAGTGCTAGCGGGCGGAACTACGAGCAGTACTTC.

This clonotype was found many times. This chain uses TRBV18 with TRBJ1-1; D call uncertain. Germline V lookup: CDR1 KGHSH, CDR2 LQKENI. CDR3 length equals 13 residues. V gave up 6 bases and J gave up 2 bases, with 10 bases separating them. The DNA of the CDR3 is TGTGCCAGCTCGTCCCTATCTAACACTGAAGCTTTCTTT. It specifies CASSSLSNTEAFF.

This clonotype was observed many times. Here the CDR3 reads CASSPRTGPNYNSPLHF. The CDR3 nucleotides are TGTGCCAGCAGCCCTCGGACAGGGCCCAACTATAATTCACCCCTCCACTTT. The chain recombines TRBV5-6 with TRBJ1-6; 8 positions match TRBD1. The CDR3 totals 17 residues. The ends lost 4 bases at V and 3 bases at J; junction bases unmatched: 9. Germline V gene sequence: CDR1 SGHDT, CDR2 YYEEEE.

This clonotype was detected many times. J is TRBJ1-2 and V is TRBV10-2; D is ambiguous. Trimming left V 1 base short and J 6 bases short, with 12 bases between. Looked up from germline, CDR1 is WSHSY and CDR2 is SAAADI. The CDR3 extends over 14 amino acids. The CDR3, as DNA: TGCGCCAGCAGTGAGTTCCCCACTGTCGATGGCTACACCTTC. Its translation: CASSEFPTVDGYTF.

The CDR3 reads CASSVARGDTGELFF. CDR3 nucleotides: TGTGCCAGCAGCGTAGCACGCGGTGACACCGGGGAGCTGTTTTTT. This rearrangement joins TRBV9 to TRBJ2-2, with D hard to call. Trimming shortened V by 0 bases and J by 3 bases, and 9 bases separated the two germline ends. The CDR3 has 15 residues. Germline CDR1 is SGDLS and CDR2 is YYNGEE.

At least ten counts were recorded for this clonotype. This chain links TRBV3-1 with TRBJ1-5, with D uncertain. V lost 0 bases and J 4 bases, leaving 4 bases between the germline ends. This CDR3 spans 13 amino acids. Germline V lookup: CDR1 LGHDT, CDR2 YNNKEL (reference sequence). CDR3 coding DNA: TGTGCCAGCAGCCAAGATACGAATCAGCCCCAGCATTTT. Its translation: CASSQDTNQPQHF.

The chain recombines TRBV4-2 with TRBJ2-7; the D is unclear. Deletions cut 4 bases from V and 9 bases from J, with 13 bases between. The CDR3 has 12 residues. CDR1 is LGHNA and CDR2 is YNFKEQ in the germline V gene. CDR3 sequence reads: CASSPRIRLQYF. Here the CDR3 DNA reads TGTGCCAGCAGCCCCAGGATCCGCTTGCAGTACTTC.

This clonotype was recorded many times. The chain is built from TRBV10-3 and TRBJ1-2; a possible D gene is TRBD1 (5 bases). Germline V gives CDR1 ENHRY, CDR2 SYGVKD. The CDR3 is 12 amino acids. The V gene lost 6 bases and the J gene lost 8 bases, with 13 bases spanning the gap. CDR3 sequence: CAIRGETRGYTF. The CDR3 coding sequence is TGTGCCATCAGAGGGGAGACACGCGGCTACACCTTC.

This clonotype has more than one count but fewer than ten. V gene TRBV30 combines with J gene TRBJ1-2; D is ambiguous. Germline-derived CDR1 and CDR2 are GTSNPN and SVGIG (reference sequence). The V end was cut by 0 bases, the J end by 5 bases, with 10 bases between. This CDR3 has 13 amino acids. The CDR3 loop reads CAWSVPKAYGYTF. The DNA for the CDR3 is TGTGCCTGGAGTGTCCCCAAGGCATATGGCTACACCTTC. Complete variable domain (other parts from reference TRBV30 and TRBJ1-2): SQTIHQWPATLVQPVGSPLSLECTVEGTSNPNLYWYRQAAGRGLQLLFYSVGIGQISSEVPQNLSASRPQDRQFILSSKKLLLSDSGFYLCAWSVPKAYGYTFGSGTRLTVV.

In this sample, this clonotype turned up many times. The chain uses TRBV5-1 and TRBJ2-1; 11 bases fit TRBD2. The CDR3 runs to 15 residues. V was clipped by 6 bases and J by 3 bases; unmatched bases: 5. Germline V gene lookup returns CDR1 SGHRS and CDR2 YFSETQ. The CDR3 DNA reads as TGCGCCAGCAACGGCCTAGCGGGGGGCTACAATGAGCAGTTCTTC. Translating it yields CASNGLAGGYNEQFF. The variable domain in full, completed from reference TRBV5-1 and TRBJ2-1, reads KAGVTQTPRYLIKTRGQQVTLSCSPISGHRSVSWYQQTPGQGLQFLFEYFSETQRNKGNFPGRFSGRQFSNSRSEMNVSTLELGDSALYLCASNGLAGGYNEQFFGPGTRLTVL.

This clonotype was found many times. V gene TRBV30 combines with J gene TRBJ2-1; 8 bases are shared with TRBD2. Germline V gives CDR1 GTSNPN, CDR2 SVGIG (reference sequence). The junction had 15 bases not matched to a gene; V was cut back by 6 bases and J by 8 bases. This CDR3 is 15 amino acids long. The CDR3 DNA follows: TGTGCCTGTACCTATACTAGCGGCGTTGGGGATGAGCAGTTCTTC. Translation: CACTYTSGVGDEQFF.

This clonotype was picked up many times. The chain combines TRBV12-3 or TRBV12-4 with TRBJ1-1; D is possibly TRBD1 (5 bases). Trimming took 6 bases from V and 3 from J, leaving 11 bases between them. The CDR3 length is 13 residues. CDR3 bases: TGTGCCAGCAGAGTATTGGGGGACACTGAAGCTTTCTTT. Protein: CASRVLGDTEAFF.

A few counts support this clonotype. The chain uses TRBV5-1 and TRBJ2-7; TRBD2 matches at 13 bases. CDR1 is SGHRS and CDR2 is YFSETQ in the germline V gene. V dropped 4 bases and J dropped 0; count of bases not matched to a gene: 7. The CDR3 is 17 residues long. The CDR3 DNA is TGCGCCAGCAGCCAAGGGACTAGCGGGACCGTCTCCTACGAGCAGTACTTC. Encoded protein: CASSQGTSGTVSYEQYF.

The chain has TRBV7-3 and TRBJ2-1; possible D gene TRBD2, 5 bases. Per germline, CDR1 SGHTA and CDR2 FQGTGA. Trimming took 4 bases from V and 7 from J, leaving 11 bases between them. The CDR3 is 13 residues long. CDR3 loop: CASSSGKMNEQFF. The DNA for the CDR3 is TGTGCCAGCAGCTCCGGGAAGATGAATGAGCAGTTCTTC.

This clonotype has ten or more counts. CDR3 loop: CASSPDRAQETQYF. Here the CDR3 DNA reads TGTGCCAGCAGCCCCGACAGGGCCCAAGAGACCCAGTACTTC. The chain has TRBV7-9 and TRBJ2-5; the match to TRBD1 covers 7 bases. The CDR3 covers 14 residues. Germline values: CDR1 SEHNR, CDR2 FQNEAQ (reference sequence). V dropped 5 bases and J dropped 1; count of bases not matched to a gene: 4.

The sample holds a few counts of this clonotype. A much bigger clone sits one base away, suggesting this may be a read error. The rearrangement joins TRBV5-5 to TRBJ2-7; possibly TRBD1 for D (5 bases). This CDR3 is 15 amino acids long. Trimming left V 2 bases short and J 6 bases short, with 18 bases between. Germline loops: CDR1 SGHKS, CDR2 YYEKEE (reference sequence). CDR3 region: CASSFEHLWGSEQYF. As DNA, the CDR3 is TGTGCCAGCAGCTTTGAGCACCTCTGGGGCTCCGAGCAGTACTTC.